The source of this TCR beta chain is a study of tumor-infiltrating lymphocytes in primary liver carcinoma. Study-wide background: Patients comprised men and women whose ages fell between 30 and 69 years.

Priming with a constant-region primer yielded TCR beta cDNA from 400 to 500 ng total RNA. Libraries for TCR beta were built through three nested multiplex PCR rounds, which together made up a slightly modified ARM-PCR procedure. Using its own MiXCR run on the multiplex PCR reads, TCRdb lists one record per CDR3 protein. There are 330,000 or so distinct CDR3 sequences in the sample; approximately 64% occur only once, and about 6.3% lies in the top ten. This clonotype was seen more than once but under ten times. Its target is unknown. Both blood RNA, taken from unsorted whole blood, and germline DNA were extracted. Study-level points and caveats: Tumor top-250-clone fraction significantly exceeded that of blood (p = 0.039).

The sample comprised peripheral blood. The receptor was isolated from a man aged 35 to 55 with primary liver carcinoma and hepatitis B virus infection.

The CDR3, as DNA: TGTGCCATCAGCCGGGGACAGGCGCTCCTCTCCTACGAGCAGTACTTC. The encoded protein is CAISRGQALLSYEQYF. The rearrangement uses TRBV10-3 and TRBJ2-7; 8 bases map to TRBD1. CDR1 is ENHRY, CDR2 SYGVKD, per germline. Germline trimming cut 6 bases from V and 0 bases from J; bases unmatched to any gene: 10. The CDR3 consists of 16 residues.